The entry that follows covers one T cell receptor beta chain sequence. Antigen specificity is unknown. The sample is drawn from a study of CD8 T cells in ankylosing spondylitis. Whole-study findings and limits: Within peripheral blood, clones linked to disease were CD8+ and relatively rare. As reported, disease-linked clones showed significant enrichment in matched ankylosing spondylitis synovial fluid. There were earlier reports of some motif variants in reactive arthritis synovial fluid and blood. A TCR beta motif made of several highly homologous variants seemed typical of ankylosing spondylitis blood.

Libraries of TCR beta came from quantitative 5'-RACE with molecular barcodes. TCRdb recomputed calls from the 5' RACE reads with MiXCR, one row per CDR3 protein. The data contain 750,000 to 850,000 distinct CDR3 sequences, approximately 10% of them singletons. V was trimmed by 2 bases and J by 0 bases, leaving 13 bases between them. CDR3 length equals 16 residues. The clonotype was recovered from a male donor with ankylosing spondylitis. The specimen was blood, either unsorted or a sorted T cell fraction (not recorded which). V usage is TRBV12-3 or TRBV12-4 and J usage is TRBJ1-1; D is ambiguous. This chain's CDR3 is CASSLTERLMNTEAFF. The CDR3 nucleotides read TGTGCCAGCAGTTTAACGGAGAGACTTATGAACACTGAAGCTTTCTTT.